This T cell receptor beta chain stems from a study of control samples from healthy donors and cancer patients. Sequencing used immunoSEQ multiplex PCR; TCRdb keeps in-frame clones, though not all of them. The sample shows 150,000 to 200,000 clones, around 90% of them seen only once. Germline assignment: CDR1 SGHTA and CDR2 FQGNSA. V lost 2 bases to trimming and J lost 3 bases; unmatched junction nucleotides: 1. There are 14 residues in the CDR3. In this sample, this clone turned up once. The chain couples TRBV7-2 to TRBJ1-1; TRBD1 matches 9 bases. Sequenced sample: blood. The clonotype originates from a woman in her forties or fifties in good health. The CDR3 reads CASSLRQGDTEAFF. For the CDR3, the DNA is TGTGCCAGCAGCTTAAGACAGGGGGACACTGAAGCTTTCTTT.